This TCR beta chain was retrieved from a study of T-cell memory formation after mild COVID-19. For the study at large: For the most part, TCR clusters were specific to one donor.

TCRdb reprocessed the 5' RACE reads via MiXCR and lists one record per CDR3 protein. The data contain 220,000 or so distinct CDR3 sequences, about 9.2% of them singletons. Regarding this clonotype: The antigen remains unidentified.

The CDR3 runs to 16 residues. CDR1 is SGHVS, CDR2 FNYEAQ, per germline. Trimming took 5 bases from V and 1 from J, leaving 16 bases between them. Overall study findings and caveats: Pre-infection memory harbored some responding clones, suggesting cross-reactive memory joined.

Sequenced material: PBMCs or a T cell subset sorted from them (not recorded which). V and J are TRBV7-6 and TRBJ2-3; a possible D gene is TRBD1 (6 bases). This TCR was sampled from a man aged 18 to 35 who had mild COVID-19 (a few samples of this study predate the infection). Cell type and time point are not known. The CDR3 bases are TGTGCCAGCAGCCAGGAACAGGGATTGGGCACAGATACGCAGTATTTT. Encoded protein: CASSQEQGLGTDTQYF.